Listed below are T cell receptor beta chains from one sample, sequenced in a study of PD-1 blockade in classical Hodgkin lymphoma. Assay: immunoSEQ multiplex PCR; the TCRdb copy retains only in-frame clones and omits some. There are about 39,000 clones in the sample; around 80% occur only once, and 7.5% to 10% lies in the top ten. Material: peripheral blood mononuclear cells (PBMCs), obtained before the fourth cycle of nivolumab. The receptors were sampled from a human donor with classical Hodgkin lymphoma. The CDR3 runs from the conserved cysteine through the conserved F or W. The D gene is left open where the match is weak. Not every row has a clone size; where given, it reads once, few, many or a size class.

clone size: few
D gene: TRBD1
V gene: TRBV4-2
J gene: TRBJ1-5
CDR3 length: 15
CDR3 protein: CASSPRGTGAQPQHF
CDR3 DNA: TGTGCCAGCAGCCCAAGGGGGACAGGGGCACAGCCCCAGCATTTT

clone size: .
D gene: .
V gene: TRBV7-2
J gene: TRBJ2-5
CDR3 length: 12
CDR3 protein: CASSFGGETQYF
CDR3 DNA: TGTGCCAGCAGCTTTGGGGGAGAGACCCAGTACTTC

clone size: .
D gene: TRBD1
V gene: TRBV27
J gene: TRBJ2-2
CDR3 length: 16
CDR3 protein: CASSPRQGLNTGELFF
CDR3 DNA: TGTGCCAGCAGTCCTCGACAGGGCTTAAACACCGGGGAGCTGTTTTTT

clone size: .
D gene: .
V gene: TRBV2
J gene: TRBJ2-7
CDR3 length: 14
CDR3 protein: CASSVGLVPYEQYF
CDR3 DNA: TGTGCCAGCAGTGTTGGATTGGTCCCCTACGAGCAGTACTTC

clone size: .
D gene: .
V gene: TRBV5-4
J gene: TRBJ2-4
CDR3 length: 17
CDR3 protein: CASSLRTAEVGKNIQYF
CDR3 DNA: TGTGCCAGCAGCCTCCGGACGGCCGAGGTTGGCAAAAACATTCAGTACTTC

clone size: .
D gene: .
V gene: TRBV2
J gene: TRBJ1-1
CDR3 length: 13
CDR3 protein: CASTPFMNTEAFF
CDR3 DNA: TGTGCCAGCACCCCCTTCATGAACACTGAAGCTTTCTTT

clone size: once
D gene: .
V gene: TRBV7-3
J gene: TRBJ2-2
CDR3 length: 14
CDR3 protein: CASSLQDGAGELFF
CDR3 DNA: TGTGCCAGCAGCTTGCAGGATGGGGCCGGGGAGCTGTTTTTT

clone size: .
D gene: TRBD1
V gene: TRBV7-9
J gene: TRBJ2-2
CDR3 length: 15
CDR3 protein: CASRDRALNTGELFF
CDR3 DNA: TGTGCCAGCAGGGACAGGGCCCTAAACACCGGGGAGCTGTTTTTT

clone size: .
D gene: .
V gene: TRBV19
J gene: TRBJ1-5
CDR3 length: 15
CDR3 protein: CASSIGGTVNQPQHF
CDR3 DNA: TGTGCCAGTAGTATCGGCGGGACCGTCAATCAGCCCCAGCATTTT

clone size: .
D gene: .
V gene: TRBV6-4
J gene: TRBJ2-2
CDR3 length: 14
CDR3 protein: CASSDSNRAGELFF
CDR3 DNA: TGTGCCAGCAGTGACTCGAACAGGGCCGGGGAGCTGTTTTTT

clone size: .
D gene: TRBD1
V gene: TRBV29-1
J gene: TRBJ1-4
CDR3 length: 13
CDR3 protein: CSVPGQGSEKLFF
CDR3 DNA: TGCAGCGTTCCGGGACAGGGGAGTGAAAAACTGTTTTTT

clone size: .
D gene: TRBD2
V gene: TRBV2
J gene: TRBJ2-1
CDR3 length: 17
CDR3 protein: CATGRVAGFSSYNEQFF
CDR3 DNA: TGTGCCACCGGTCGAGTAGCGGGGTTTAGCTCCTACAATGAGCAGTTCTTC

clone size: .
D gene: TRBD2
V gene: TRBV6-5
J gene: TRBJ2-7
CDR3 length: 15
CDR3 protein: CASSSGGGGAYEQYF
CDR3 DNA: TGTGCCAGCAGTTCCGGCGGGGGGGGCGCCTACGAGCAGTACTTC

clone size: .
D gene: .
V gene: TRBV4-3
J gene: TRBJ2-7
CDR3 length: 14
CDR3 protein: CASSQSGGSYEQYF
CDR3 DNA: TGCGCCAGCAGCCAAAGTGGGGGGAGCTACGAGCAGTACTTC

clone size: .
D gene: .
V gene: TRBV19
J gene: TRBJ2-2
CDR3 length: 15
CDR3 protein: CASSIRADITGELFF
CDR3 DNA: TGTGCCAGTAGTATTAGGGCAGATATCACCGGGGAGCTGTTTTTT

clone size: once
D gene: .
V gene: TRBV5-1
J gene: TRBJ2-1
CDR3 length: 16
CDR3 protein: CASSHPPGRGDNEQFF
CDR3 DNA: TGCGCCAGCAGCCACCCTCCCGGGCGCGGGGACAATGAGCAGTTCTTC

clone size: few
D gene: .
V gene: TRBV10-3
J gene: TRBJ1-2
CDR3 length: 13
CDR3 protein: CAISPSLFYGYTF
CDR3 DNA: TGTGCCATCAGCCCTTCACTTTTCTATGGCTACACCTTC

clone size: .
D gene: .
V gene: TRBV5-1
J gene: TRBJ2-6
CDR3 length: 16
CDR3 protein: CASSLEGGPGANVLTF
CDR3 DNA: TGCGCCAGCAGCTTGGAAGGAGGACCTGGGGCCAACGTCCTGACTTTC

clone size: .
D gene: TRBD1
V gene: TRBV7-2
J gene: TRBJ2-6
CDR3 length: 15
CDR3 protein: CASSLDRAGANVLTF
CDR3 DNA: TGTGCCAGCAGCCTTGACAGGGCTGGGGCCAACGTCCTGACTTTC

clone size: .
D gene: .
V gene: TRBV2
J gene: TRBJ2-5
CDR3 length: 15
CDR3 protein: CASSTTGFGEETQYF
CDR3 DNA: TGTGCCAGCAGCACAACAGGGTTTGGGGAAGAGACCCAGTACTTC

clone size: .
D gene: .
V gene: TRBV5-6
J gene: TRBJ1-3
CDR3 length: 17
CDR3 protein: CASSLVGASSSGNTIYF
CDR3 DNA: TGTGCCAGCAGCTTGGTAGGGGCAAGCAGCTCTGGAAACACCATATATTTT

clone size: few
D gene: TRBD2
V gene: TRBV12-5
J gene: TRBJ2-7
CDR3 length: 16
CDR3 protein: CASGLVVAGAPVGQYF
CDR3 DNA: TGTGCTAGTGGTTTGGTAGTAGCGGGGGCCCCTGTCGGGCAGTACTTC

clone size: .
D gene: .
V gene: TRBV6-5
J gene: TRBJ1-6
CDR3 length: 14
CDR3 protein: CASSRQGNNSPLHF
CDR3 DNA: TGTGCCAGCAGCCGACAAGGGAATAATTCACCCCTCCACTTT

clone size: once
D gene: .
V gene: TRBV29-1
J gene: TRBJ1-2
CDR3 length: 12
CDR3 protein: CSVARDHYGYTF
CDR3 DNA: TGCAGCGTTGCCAGGGACCATTATGGCTACACCTTC

clone size: .
D gene: .
V gene: TRBV6-5
J gene: TRBJ1-2
CDR3 length: 13
CDR3 protein: CASSNTGTYGYTF
CDR3 DNA: TGTGCCAGCAGTAACACCGGGACCTATGGCTACACCTTC

clone size: .
D gene: TRBD1
V gene: TRBV6-1
J gene: TRBJ2-3
CDR3 length: 15
CDR3 protein: CASSVFGQGIDTQYF
CDR3 DNA: TGTGCCAGCAGTGTTTTTGGACAGGGTATAGATACGCAGTATTTT

clone size: .
D gene: .
V gene: TRBV27
J gene: TRBJ1-2
CDR3 length: 13
CDR3 protein: CASSLWSNYGYTF
CDR3 DNA: TGTGCCAGCAGTTTATGGAGCAACTATGGCTACACCTTC

clone size: once
D gene: .
V gene: TRBV27
J gene: TRBJ1-4
CDR3 length: 15
CDR3 protein: CASSFNPATNEKLFF
CDR3 DNA: TGTGCCAGCAGTTTTAACCCTGCAACTAATGAAAAACTGTTTTTT

clone size: .
D gene: .
V gene: TRBV2
J gene: TRBJ2-7
CDR3 length: 14
CDR3 protein: CASSELGSSYEQYF
CDR3 DNA: TGTGCCAGCAGTGAATTGGGGAGCTCCTACGAGCAGTACTTC

clone size: .
D gene: .
V gene: TRBV5-1
J gene: TRBJ2-3
CDR3 length: 16
CDR3 protein: CASSLDPAMGGDTQYF
CDR3 DNA: TGCGCCAGCAGCTTGGATCCCGCAATGGGGGGAGATACGCAGTATTTT

clone size: .
D gene: .
V gene: TRBV6-1
J gene: TRBJ2-7
CDR3 length: 12
CDR3 protein: CASSEEDRRGYF
CDR3 DNA: TGTGCCAGCAGTGAAGAGGACAGAAGAGGGTACTTC

clone size: once
D gene: TRBD1
V gene: TRBV28
J gene: TRBJ1-2
CDR3 length: 15
CDR3 protein: CASSLPGTAIYGYTF
CDR3 DNA: TGTGCCAGCAGTTTACCCGGGACAGCCATATACGGCTACACCTTC

clone size: .
D gene: .
V gene: TRBV21-1
J gene: TRBJ2-1
CDR3 length: 17
CDR3 protein: CASSKTVGCRTCDEQFF
CDR3 DNA: TGTGCCAGCAGCAAGACCGTCGGCTGCCGCACCTGCGATGAGCAGTTCTTC

clone size: .
D gene: .
V gene: TRBV6-1
J gene: TRBJ1-2
CDR3 length: 13
CDR3 protein: CASSESGPGGYTF
CDR3 DNA: TGTGCCAGCAGTGAATCCGGACCTGGGGGCTACACCTTC

clone size: .
D gene: TRBD2
V gene: TRBV6-6
J gene: TRBJ2-5
CDR3 length: 16
CDR3 protein: CASSSPTSGGEETQYF
CDR3 DNA: TGTGCCAGCAGTTCCCCGACTAGCGGGGGGGAAGAGACCCAGTACTTC

clone size: .
D gene: TRBD1
V gene: TRBV5-1
J gene: TRBJ1-2
CDR3 length: 18
CDR3 protein: CASSSHPFRGDRDLSYTF
CDR3 DNA: TGCGCCAGCAGCTCCCACCCGTTTAGGGGCGACAGGGATCTTAGCTACACCTTC

clone size: .
D gene: .
V gene: TRBV14
J gene: TRBJ1-1
CDR3 length: 12
CDR3 protein: CASSQRNAEAFF
CDR3 DNA: TGTGCCAGCAGCCAAAGGAACGCTGAAGCTTTCTTT

clone size: .
D gene: TRBD1
V gene: TRBV5-3
J gene: TRBJ1-5
CDR3 length: 15
CDR3 protein: CASSLGDSMYQPQHF
CDR3 DNA: TGTGCCAGCAGCTTGGGGGACAGCATGTATCAGCCCCAGCATTTT

clone size: .
D gene: TRBD2
V gene: TRBV6-1
J gene: TRBJ2-7
CDR3 length: 12
CDR3 protein: CASWEGYHEQYF
CDR3 DNA: TGTGCCAGCTGGGAGGGGTACCACGAGCAGTACTTC